This entry lists 20 T cell receptor beta chains sequenced from one sample in a study of T cell clonality in common variable immunodeficiency. Study observations and caveats: Reportedly, TCR beta sequences from common variable immunodeficiency showed fewer deletions and N-nucleotide insertions.

Clones were read by immunoSEQ multiplex PCR, and TCRdb kept only the in-frame ones, dropping some. The sample presents approximately 30,000 clones, none singletons. For these receptors, no antigen is known. The sample was peripheral blood mononuclear cells. The source of these receptors is a human donor with common variable immunodeficiency.

This clone was seen only a few times. The read falls 3 residues short of the CDR3 end, and the missing part is taken from the germline J gene. This chain joins TRBV7-2 and TRBJ1-5; D may be TRBD1 (6 bases). CDR1 and CDR2 from the germline V gene are SGHTA and FQGNSA. The CDR3 extends over 13 amino acids. The germline V and J ends were trimmed by 3 bases and 8 bases, with 11 bases remaining between them. CDR3 amino acids: CASSFRGAKPQHF. CDR3 DNA (partial): TGTGCCAGCAGCTTCCGGGGGGCTAAGCCC.

This clone showed up many times. The CDR3 goes on 3 residues after the read ends, and that part is filled in from the germline J gene. The chain has TRBV7-6 and TRBJ2-3; TRBD1 matches 9 bases. V was clipped by 2 bases and J by 0 bases; unmatched bases: 3. Per germline, CDR1 SGHVS and CDR2 FNYEAQ. The length of the CDR3 is 16 residues. The sequenced part of the CDR3 DNA is TGTGCCAGCAGCTTAAGACAGGGGGTTAGCACAGATACG. This encodes CASSLRQGVSTDT. The whole CDR3 reads CASSLRQGVSTDTQYF.

This clone was counted a few times. Read data end 3 residues before the CDR3 end; the end is taken from the germline J gene. This chain uses TRBV7-6 with TRBJ2-7; TRBD1 aligns across 7 bases. Germline V gene data show CDR1 as SGHVS and CDR2 as FNYEAQ. The CDR3 sequence is 14 residues long. The trim removed 6 bases at V and 4 bases at J, leaving 9 bases unmatched. The CDR3 bases that were read are TGTGCCAGCAGTTCTGACAGGGCGCCATACGAG. It yields the protein CASSSDRAPYE. The full-length CDR3 reads as CASSSDRAPYEQYF. Full variable domain (missing parts from reference TRBV7-6 and TRBJ2-7): GAGVSQSPRYKVTKRGQDVALRCDPISGHVSLYWYRQALGQGPEFLTYFNYEAQQDKSGLPNDRFSAERPEGSISTLTIQRTEQRDSAMYRCASSSDRAPYEQYFGPGTRLTVT.

In this sample, this clone turned up many times. Coverage ceases 3 residues before the CDR3 finishes, and the germline J gene fills in the end. The rearrangement uses TRBV5-4 and TRBJ2-3; 10 bases match TRBD1. V shed 0 bases, J shed 2 bases, and the junction held 3 bases outside the gene matches. The CDR3 extends over 16 amino acids. The V gene's germline CDR1 is SGHNT and CDR2 YYREEE (reference sequence). The CDR3 DNA, read in part, is TGTGCCAGCAGCTTGGCGGGACAGGGGATCACAGATACG. It codes for CASSLAGQGITDT. The full CDR3 is CASSLAGQGITDTQYF.

Concerning this clone: With the read ending 3 residues before the CDR3 end, the germline J gene is used to fill in that end. The chain uses TRBV7-9 and TRBJ2-3; TRBD1 aligns across 10 bases. CDR1 is SEHNR and CDR2 is FQNEAQ in the germline V gene (reference sequence). The ends lost 5 bases at V and 4 bases at J; junction bases unmatched: 6. The CDR3 has 15 residues. CDR3 residues: CASSDRDRGSDTQYF. The part of the CDR3 DNA that was read is TGTGCCAGCAGCGACCGGGACAGGGGCTCAGATACG.

The sample holds many counts of this clone. The read ends 3 residues shy of where the CDR3 ends; the end is completed using the germline J gene. The V and J genes are TRBV20-1 and TRBJ1-5; D uncertain. Germline V lookup: CDR1 DFQATT, CDR2 SNEGSKA (reference sequence). The V end lost 1 base, the J end lost 2 bases, and 9 bases lay between the germline ends. This CDR3 spans 14 amino acids. This CDR3 is CSARVFSGNQPQHF. The DNA read from the CDR3 is TGCAGTGCTAGAGTATTCAGTGGCAATCAGCCC.

This clone was counted only a few times. The read falls 3 residues short of the CDR3 end, and the missing part is taken from the germline J gene. The chain joins TRBV18 to TRBJ1-1; 8 bases match TRBD1. CDR3 length: 14 amino acids. Losses at the gene ends were 5 bases for V and 3 bases for J; bases not matched to a gene: 5. Germline values: CDR1 KGHSH, CDR2 LQKENI. The CDR3 protein is CASSSQGADTEAFF. The sequenced part of the CDR3 DNA is TGTGCCAGCTCATCCCAGGGGGCGGACACTGAA.

Points on this clone: The read stops 3 residues short of the end of the CDR3; the missing end is completed from the germline J gene. This chain joins TRBV5-1 and TRBJ2-7, with TRBD1 matching over 10 bases. CDR3 length: 14 residues. CDR1 SGHRS and CDR2 YFSETQ come from the germline V gene. J gave up 2 bases and V 4 bases, and 3 bases lay outside the gene matches. Incomplete CDR3 DNA: TGCGCCAGCAGCACCGGGACAGGGGCCTACGAG. It is translated as CASSTGTGAYE. The entire CDR3 protein is CASSTGTGAYEQYF.

With respect to this clone: From the germline J gene comes the end of the CDR3, since the read stops 3 residues before it. This chain connects TRBV19 to TRBJ2-5; TRBD2 aligns across 13 bases. CDR1 is LNHDA and CDR2 is SQIVND in the germline V gene (reference sequence). V was clipped by 5 bases and J by 7 bases; unmatched bases: 4. The CDR3 length is 14 residues. CDR3 bases read: TGTGCCAGTAGTCGGACTAGCGGGAGTCGGACC. Residues: CASSRTSGSRT. In full, the CDR3 reads CASSRTSGSRTQYF.

This clone showed up many times. The read falls 3 residues short of the CDR3 end, and the missing part is taken from the germline J gene. The chain couples TRBV6-1 to TRBJ2-1, with D possibly TRBD1 on 5 matching bases. Germline V gene sequence: CDR1 MNHNS, CDR2 SASEGT. The CDR3 is made up of 16 amino acids. Trimming pared 4 bases from V and 0 bases from J, leaving 13 bases between. Incomplete CDR3 DNA: TGTGCCAGCAGTGGGTACAGGTCGAGCTCCTACAATGAG. Encoded protein: CASSGYRSSSYNE. The whole CDR3 protein reads CASSGYRSSSYNEQFF.

By sample share, this clone is medium-sized. The read falls 3 residues short of the CDR3 end, and the missing part is taken from the germline J gene. V is TRBV18 and J is TRBJ2-3; 10 bases fit TRBD2. CDR1 and CDR2 (germline): KGHSH, LQKENI. The CDR3 extends over 16 amino acids. Trimming removed 3 bases from V and 6 bases from J; junction bases left unmatched: 9. This CDR3 reads CASSPIASGSSDTQYF. The sequenced CDR3 bases are TGTGCCAGCTCACCGATAGCTAGCGGGAGTTCGGATACG.

This clone was seen repeatedly, ten times or more. Sequencing ends 3 residues short of the CDR3 end; the germline J gene provides the rest. The V call is TRBV12-3 or TRBV12-4, the J call TRBJ1-2; D uncertain. With 5 bases removed from V and 2 bases from J, the gap between germline ends came to 12 bases. The CDR3 extends over 14 amino acids. The CDR3 here is CASSVHDSNYGYTF. The sequenced CDR3 bases are TGTGCCAGCAGTGTCCATGACTCGAACTATGGC.

To note about this clone: The read falls 3 residues short of the CDR3 end, and the missing part is taken from the germline J gene. The chain carries TRBV18 and TRBJ1-2, with TRBD1 matching over 12 bases. Germline V gene data show CDR1 as KGHSH and CDR2 as LQKENI. J lost 4 bases, V lost 3 bases, and 3 bases had no gene match. The CDR3 runs 15 residues. The CDR3 DNA, read in part, is TGTGCCAGCTCACCGGGGACAGGGGGCATCTATGGC. It encodes CASSPGTGGIYG. The whole CDR3 protein is CASSPGTGGIYGYTF. Based on the CDR3 plus reference TRBV18 and TRBJ1-2, the full variable domain is NAGVMQNPRHLVRRRGQEARLRCSPMKGHSHVYWYRQLPEEGLKFMVYLQKENIIDESGMPKERFSAEFPKEGPSILRIQQVVRGDSAAYFCASSPGTGGIYGYTFGSGTRLTVV.

Worth noting for this clone: The CDR3 end falls 3 residues outside the read, so it is completed with the germline J gene. The rearrangement uses TRBV2 and TRBJ1-5, with unresolved D. Germline-derived CDR1 and CDR2 are SNHLY and FYNNEI. V lost 6 bases, J lost 9 bases, and 9 bases lay in between. The CDR3 consists of 11 residues. The sequenced CDR3 bases are TGTGCCAGCAGGGAGGCGGGGCCC. Amino acid sequence: CASREAGP. The full CDR3 protein is CASREAGPQHF.

This clone was recorded a few times. The read falls 3 residues short of the CDR3 end, and the missing part is taken from the germline J gene. The chain couples TRBV18 to TRBJ1-5; D is ambiguous. From germline, CDR1 is KGHSH and CDR2 LQKENI. The CDR3 has 13 residues. The V and J ends lost 6 bases and 5 bases respectively, with 11 bases between them. The CDR3 region is CASSTAGYQPQHF. The DNA read from the CDR3 is TGTGCCAGCTCGACGGCAGGATATCAGCCC.

Comment on this clone: The read ends 3 residues shy of where the CDR3 ends; the end is completed using the germline J gene. The chain combines TRBV19 with TRBJ2-1; perhaps TRBD2 as D (6 bases). The germline V gene encodes CDR1 LNHDA and CDR2 SQIVND (reference sequence). The CDR3 is 14 amino acids. Trimming removed 5 bases at V and 2 bases at J, with 10 bases between. CDR3 bases read: TGTGCCAGTAGTCTGAAGCGGGCCTACAATGAG. Encoded protein: CASSLKRAYNE. The CDR3, in full, reads CASSLKRAYNEQFF.

A note on this clone: The DNA ends 3 residues before the CDR3 does, and the rest of the CDR3 is filled in from the germline J gene. The chain joins TRBV20-1 to TRBJ2-1; 7 nucleotides match TRBD1. The CDR3 covers 14 residues. The V gene end was trimmed by 5 bases and the J gene end by 2 bases; junction bases not matched to a gene: 6. The germline V gene has CDR1 DFQATT and CDR2 SNEGSKA (reference sequence). CDR3: CSARQGQTYNEQFF. Partial CDR3 DNA: TGCAGTGCTCGACAGGGACAAACCTACAATGAG.

This clone is medium-sized (0.01 to 0.1%). The read terminates 3 residues before the CDR3 end, so the remaining end is supplied by the germline J gene. This chain connects TRBV2 to TRBJ1-6; 9 nucleotides line up with TRBD1. Germline CDR1 reads SNHLY; CDR2 reads FYNNEI. Trimming took 9 bases from V and 6 from J; bases not matched to a gene: 9. The CDR3 sequence is 15 residues long. CDR3 sequence reads: CARSETTGGNSPLHF. Incomplete CDR3 DNA: TGTGCCAGGTCGGAAACGACAGGGGGTAATTCACCC.

Details on this clone: The CDR3 end is not reached by the read, which stops 3 residues before it; the germline J gene fills it in. The rearrangement links TRBV7-2 to TRBJ2-7, with 10 bases fitting TRBD2. The CDR3 length is 15 residues. The germline V gene has CDR1 SGHTA and CDR2 FQGNSA. Trimming cost V 4 bases and J 4 bases; bases outside gene matches: 7. Partial CDR3 DNA: TGTGCCAGCAGCTATGGGACTAGCGAGCCGTACGAG. It is translated as CASSYGTSEPYE. The full CDR3 reads CASSYGTSEPYEQYF. Full variable domain (outside the CDR3, taken from reference TRBV7-2 and TRBJ2-7): GAGVSQSPSNKVTEKGKDVELRCDPISGHTALYWYRQSLGQGLEFLIYFQGNSAPDKSGLPSDRFSAERTGGSVSTLTIQRTQQEDSAVYLCASSYGTSEPYEQYFGPGTRLTVT.

This clone has a count of ten or more. The read stops 3 residues short of the end of the CDR3; the missing end is completed from the germline J gene. The chain has TRBV5-1 and TRBJ1-2, with 9 positions matching TRBD1. The CDR3 contains 16 residues. CDR1 is SGHRS and CDR2 is YFSETQ in the germline V gene. The junction had 8 bases not matched to a gene; V was cut back by 1 base and J by 4 bases. CDR3 DNA (partial): TGCGCCAGCAGCTTGAGTAGGACAGGGGATCCCTATGGC. As protein: CASSLSRTGDPYG. The whole CDR3 protein is CASSLSRTGDPYGYTF.